The 15 T cell receptor beta chains below were found in one sample sequenced in a study of blood T cell repertoires in COVID-19. Generated by immunoSEQ multiplex PCR, the TCRdb table keeps only in-frame clones and is missing some. The sample records roughly 180,000 clones, approximately 85% being singletons. Sequenced: peripheral blood. These TCRs come from a woman in her fifties or sixties with acute or convalescent COVID-19.

The rearrangement joins TRBV5-6 to TRBJ2-7; weak D call: TRBD2 (5 bases). V lost 1 base and J lost 0, with 8 bases in between. Germline assignment: CDR1 SGHDT and CDR2 YYEEEE. This CDR3 is built from 14 residues. The DNA for the CDR3 is TGTGCCAGCAGCTTGAGCGGAAGCTCCTACGAGCAGTACGTC. Encoded protein: CASSLSGSSYEQYV.

The chain couples TRBV7-9 to TRBJ1-5; TRBD1 matches at 9 bases. After removal of 1 base from V and 4 bases from J, the junction contained 2 bases not matched to a gene. The germline gives CDR1 SEHNR, CDR2 FQNEAQ (reference sequence). The CDR3 runs to 15 residues. The DNA for the CDR3 is TGTGCCAGCAGCTTAGGGACAGGGGTAAATCAGCCCCAGCATTTT. The encoded protein is CASSLGTGVNQPQHF.

The chain uses TRBV7-2 and TRBJ1-5; 7 nucleotides match TRBD1. The CDR3 sequence is 15 residues long. Germline V CDR1 and CDR2: SGHTA, FQGNSA. J was trimmed by 2 bases and V by 5 bases; bases with no gene match: 6. The DNA of the CDR3 is TGTGCCAGCAGCAGACAGGGTTCGGGCAATCAGCCCCAGCATTTT. Its protein is CASSRQGSGNQPQHF.

The chain joins TRBV4-1 to TRBJ1-1; perhaps TRBD1 as D (5 bases). Looked up from germline, CDR1 is MGHRA and CDR2 is YSYEKL. The CDR3 is 16 residues long. The V end lost 1 base, the J end lost 5 bases, and 17 bases lay between the germline ends. Written as DNA, the CDR3 is TGCGCCAGCAGCCAAGTGGTCGGATCAGGGTGGACTGAAGCTTTCTTT. It codes for CASSQVVGSGWTEAFF.

The rearrangement links TRBV11-2 to TRBJ2-3, with D maybe TRBD2 (6 bases). The germline V and J ends were trimmed by 5 bases and 4 bases, with 16 bases remaining between them. Germline values: CDR1 SGHAT, CDR2 FQNNGV. The CDR3 spans 15 residues. CDR3: CASSIPGGAPDTQYF. The CDR3 coding sequence is TGTGCCAGCAGCATTCCGGGCGGGGCCCCAGATACGCAGTATTTT.

This rearrangement joins TRBV28 to TRBJ1-5; 7 bases are a match to TRBD1. CDR1 and CDR2 from the germline V gene are MDHEN and SYDVKM. The CDR3 totals 16 residues. Losses at the gene ends were 2 bases for V and 6 bases for J; bases not matched to a gene: 10. CDR3 sequence: CASSLSSRGLFQPQHF. The CDR3 DNA sequence: TGTGCCAGCAGTTTAAGTTCAAGGGGGCTCTTTCAGCCCCAGCATTTT. The variable domain in full, completed from reference TRBV28 and TRBJ1-5, reads DVKVTQSSRYLVKRTGEKVFLECVQDMDHENMFWYRQDPGLGLRLIYFSYDVKMKEKGDIPEGYSVSREKKERFSLILESASTNQTSMYLCASSLSSRGLFQPQHFGDGTRLSIL.

The chain has TRBV28 and TRBJ1-2; D perhaps matches TRBD1 (6 bases). The CDR3 covers 15 residues. With 2 bases removed from V and 3 bases from J, the gap between germline ends came to 13 bases. The V gene's germline CDR1 is MDHEN and CDR2 SYDVKM. The CDR3 DNA sequence: TGTGCCAGCAGTTTAACAGGGCGAACCCACTATGGCTACACCTTC. Translated: CASSLTGRTHYGYTF.

This clone has only a few counts. The chain employs TRBV29-1 and TRBJ1-2; 10 bases are shared with TRBD1. The CDR3 has 13 residues. V shed 4 bases, J shed 7 bases, and the junction held 6 bases outside the gene matches. Germline CDR1 reads SQVTM; CDR2 reads ANQGSEA. In DNA, the CDR3 is TGCAGCGTTGCCCAGACAGGGGGCACTGGCTACACCTTC. Translation: CSVAQTGGTGYTF.

This clone is a singleton in its sample. The rearrangement links TRBV30 to TRBJ1-1; the D gene is possibly TRBD1 (6 bases). This CDR3 contains 13 residues. In germline, CDR1 is GTSNPN, CDR2 SVGIG (reference sequence). The V end lost 2 bases, the J end lost 6 bases, and 13 bases lay between the germline ends. The CDR3 sequence is CAWSWGPTAEAFF. The CDR3 DNA sequence: TGTGCCTGGAGTTGGGGGCCCACAGCTGAAGCTTTCTTT.

V and J are TRBV27 and TRBJ1-1; 8 nucleotides match TRBD1. This CDR3 is 14 amino acids long. V lost 3 bases and J lost 4; bases outside the gene matches: 4. Germline V CDR1 and CDR2: MNHEY, SMNVEV (reference sequence). The CDR3 loop is CASSFQGASTEAFF. As DNA, the CDR3 is TGTGCCAGCAGTTTCCAGGGGGCGTCCACTGAAGCTTTCTTT.

J is TRBJ2-7 and V is TRBV5-1; D perhaps matches TRBD2 (5 bases). Germline V lookup: CDR1 SGHRS, CDR2 YFSETQ. There are 15 residues in the CDR3. Trimming took off 5 bases at V and 2 bases at J, with 17 bases between the two ends. The CDR3 protein is CASSSTSGKPYEQYF. CDR3 nucleotides: TGCGCCAGCAGTTCAACCAGCGGAAAGCCCTACGAGCAGTACTTC. The full variable domain, in which reference TRBV5-1 and TRBJ2-7 provide the parts outside the CDR3, is KAGVTQTPRYLIKTRGQQVTLSCSPISGHRSVSWYQQTPGQGLQFLFEYFSETQRNKGNFPGRFSGRQFSNSRSEMNVSTLELGDSALYLCASSSTSGKPYEQYFGPGTRLTVT.

This chain uses TRBV28 with TRBJ2-7, with TRBD2 matching over 13 bases. The junction had 15 bases not matched to a gene; V was cut back by 7 bases and J by 6 bases. This CDR3 spans 17 amino acids. Germline CDR1 and CDR2: MDHEN and SYDVKM. CDR3 nucleotides: TGTGCCAGCACCCCGGGGGGACTAGCGGGAACTTACGGCGAGCAGTACTTC. It specifies CASTPGGLAGTYGEQYF.

The chain combines TRBV30 with TRBJ2-1; perhaps TRBD2 as D (5 bases). This CDR3 spans 14 amino acids. CDR1 and CDR2 from the germline V gene are GTSNPN and SVGIG (reference sequence). Trimming took 0 bases from V and 4 from J, leaving 10 bases between them. For the CDR3, the DNA is TGTGCCTGGAGTGTAGAGGGAATGTACAATGAGCAGTTCTTC. It translates to CAWSVEGMYNEQFF.

This clone was detected only once. The chain combines TRBV2 with TRBJ2-5; 9 positions match TRBD1. CDR1 is SNHLY and CDR2 is FYNNEI in the germline V gene. With V trimmed by 0 bases and J by 4 bases, 3 bases remained unmatched. The CDR3 sequence is 15 residues long. This CDR3 is CASSEASGQGETQYF. DNA of the CDR3: TGTGCCAGCAGTGAAGCGTCGGGACAGGGAGAGACCCAGTACTTC.

The chain combines TRBV28 with TRBJ1-6, with TRBD1 matching over 7 bases. This CDR3 contains 18 residues. V lost 3 bases to trimming and J lost 10 bases; unmatched junction nucleotides: 18. Germline CDR1 MDHEN, CDR2 SYDVKM. CDR3 nucleotide sequence: TGTGCCAGCAGTTTCCTCCTGACAGGGCCCCCGGGCGCCTCACCCCTCCACTTT. Translated: CASSFLLTGPPGASPLHF.